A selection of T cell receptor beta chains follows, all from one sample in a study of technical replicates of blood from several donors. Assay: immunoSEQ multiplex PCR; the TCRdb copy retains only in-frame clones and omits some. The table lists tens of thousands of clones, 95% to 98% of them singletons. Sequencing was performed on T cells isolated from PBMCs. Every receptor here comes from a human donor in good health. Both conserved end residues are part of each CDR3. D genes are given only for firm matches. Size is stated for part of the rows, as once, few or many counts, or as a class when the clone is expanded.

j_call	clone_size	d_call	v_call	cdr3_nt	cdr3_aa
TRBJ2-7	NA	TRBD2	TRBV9	TGTGCCAGCAGCGTAGGTCTTAGCGGGGGCTACGAGCAGTACTTC	CASSVGLSGGYEQYF
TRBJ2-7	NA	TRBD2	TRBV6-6	TGTGCCAGCAGTTTGCTAGCGGGAGGATTGGGGGAGCAGTACTTC	CASSLLAGGLGEQYF
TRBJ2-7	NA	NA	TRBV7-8	TGTGCCAGCAGCTTAGCTTGGTCCGAGCGGGACGAGCAGTACTTC	CASSLAWSERDEQYF
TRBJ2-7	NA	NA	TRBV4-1	TGCGCCAGCAGCCAAGCCCCAGCCTACGAGCAGTACTTC	CASSQAPAYEQYF
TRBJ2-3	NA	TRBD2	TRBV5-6	TGTGCCAGCAGCTCACTCTCCCTTTTAGGGACTAGCGGGGATACGCAGTATTTT	CASSSLSLLGTSGDTQYF
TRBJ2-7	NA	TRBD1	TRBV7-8	TGTGCCAGCAGCTTACGGGACAGGGCTCACGAGCAGTACTTC	CASSLRDRAHEQYF
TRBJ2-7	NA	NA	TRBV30	TGTGCCTGGGCTCAGGGCGAGCAGTACTTC	CAWAQGEQYF
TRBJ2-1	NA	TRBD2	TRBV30	TGTGCCTGGAGTCGGGCTAGCGGGGCCTCCTACAATGAGCAGTTCTTC	CAWSRASGASYNEQFF
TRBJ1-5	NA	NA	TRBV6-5	TGTGCCAGCAGTTACTCGGTAAACAGGCAGCCCCAGCATTTT	CASSYSVNRQPQHF
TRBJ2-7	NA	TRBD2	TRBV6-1	TGTGCCAGTAAAGCGGGAGTCTACGAGCAGTACTTC	CASKAGVYEQYF
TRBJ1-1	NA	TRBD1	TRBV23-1	TGCGCCAGCAGTCAGCTGACAGGGGACACTGAAGCTTTCTTT	CASSQLTGDTEAFF
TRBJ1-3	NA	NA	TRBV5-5	TGTGCCAGCAGCTGGCGGGGCCCCGGAAACACCATATATTTT	CASSWRGPGNTIYF
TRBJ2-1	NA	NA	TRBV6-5	TGTGCCAGCAGTTACGAGGTAGAACAGTTCTTC	CASSYEVEQFF
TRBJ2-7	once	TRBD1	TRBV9	TGTGCCAGCAGCGTAGGGGACAGGGGCTACGAGCAGTACTTC	CASSVGDRGYEQYF
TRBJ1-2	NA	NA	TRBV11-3	TGTGCCAGCAGCTTAGACAGGGACTATGGCTACACCTTC	CASSLDRDYGYTF
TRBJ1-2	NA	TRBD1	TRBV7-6	TGTGCCAGCAGCCCCGGGACAGTCGGAGGCTACACCTTC	CASSPGTVGGYTF
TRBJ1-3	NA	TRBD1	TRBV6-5	TGTGCCAGCAGTTACACTCGACAGGGCGCTGGAAACACCATATATTTT	CASSYTRQGAGNTIYF
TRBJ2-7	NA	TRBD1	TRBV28	TGTGCCAGCAGACATTTACCGGGACAGGGTATGGGCTACGAGCAGTACTTC	CASRHLPGQGMGYEQYF
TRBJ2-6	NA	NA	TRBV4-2	TGTGCCAGCAGCCAAGAGATATCCGTGAGTGCCTCTGGGGCCAACGTCCTGACTTTC	CASSQEISVSASGANVLTF
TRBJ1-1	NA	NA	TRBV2	TGTGCCAGCGGGGGACAACCGAACACTGAAGCTTTCTTT	CASGGQPNTEAFF
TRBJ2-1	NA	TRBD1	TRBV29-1	TGCAGCGGAAGGACAGGGAGGAATGAGCAGTTCTTC	CSGRTGRNEQFF
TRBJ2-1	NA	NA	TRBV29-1	TGCAGCGTTGAGTCGGGGGAGTTATCCTACAATGAGCAGTTCTTC	CSVESGELSYNEQFF
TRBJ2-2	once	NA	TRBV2	TGTGCCAGCGTCGACTCCGGGGAGCTGTTTTTT	CASVDSGELFF
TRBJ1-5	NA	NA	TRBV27	TGTGCCAGCAGTCTACAGGGTTATAGCAATCAGCCCCAGCATTTT	CASSLQGYSNQPQHF
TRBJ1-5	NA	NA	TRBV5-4	TGTGCCAGCAGCTTAGGAGGGTCAGGTTTCGACCAGCCCCAGCATTTT	CASSLGGSGFDQPQHF
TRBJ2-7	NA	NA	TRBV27	TGTGCCAGCAGTTTATCACGGGGGACGAACTACGAGCAGTACTTC	CASSLSRGTNYEQYF
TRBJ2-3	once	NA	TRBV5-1	TGCGCCAGCAGCTTGGTAGCGAGCGGGCGAGCAGATACGCAGTATTTT	CASSLVASGRADTQYF
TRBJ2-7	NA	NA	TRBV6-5	TGTGCCAGCAGCCAGAACTACGAGCAGTACTTC	CASSQNYEQYF
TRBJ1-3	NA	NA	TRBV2	TGTGCCAGCAGTGAAGTGGGCCCCCAATGGGAGCACTCTGGAAACACCATATATTTT	CASSEVGPQWEHSGNTIYF
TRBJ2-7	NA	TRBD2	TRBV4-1	TGCGCCAGCAGCCCGACGACGCGGGGGGCCTCCTACGAGCAGTACTTC	CASSPTTRGASYEQYF
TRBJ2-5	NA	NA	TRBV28	TGTGCCAGCAGTCTGTACCAAGAGACCCAGTACTTC	CASSLYQETQYF
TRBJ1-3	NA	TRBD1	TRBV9	TGTGCCAGCAGCCGACAGGGAAGCTCTGGAAACACCATATATTTT	CASSRQGSSGNTIYF
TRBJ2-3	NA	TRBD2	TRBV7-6	TGTGCCAGCAGCTCCCTTGAGCGGGGGACAGATACGCAGTATTTT	CASSSLERGTDTQYF
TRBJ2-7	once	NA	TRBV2	TGTGCCAGCATCGGCGGAATCTACGAGCAGTACTTC	CASIGGIYEQYF
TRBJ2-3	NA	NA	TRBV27	TGTGCCAGCCGGGGGGCGGGAGATACGCAGTATTTT	CASRGAGDTQYF
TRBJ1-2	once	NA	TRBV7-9	TGTGCCAGCAGCTTAGCGGCCGCCGCTCCGGGCTACACCTTC	CASSLAAAAPGYTF
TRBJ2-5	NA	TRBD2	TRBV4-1	TGCGCCAGCAGCCAAGTGGGGCAGCGGGAGGGCCCGGAGACCCAGTACTTC	CASSQVGQREGPETQYF
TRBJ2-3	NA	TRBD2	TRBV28	TGTGCCAGCAGCTTTGGGACTAGCGGGGCCGAAGATACGCAGTATTTT	CASSFGTSGAEDTQYF
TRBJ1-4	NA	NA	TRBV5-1	TGCGCCAGCAGCTTGGACCTCAGGGAGGGCGTGGGAAAACTGTTTTTT	CASSLDLREGVGKLFF
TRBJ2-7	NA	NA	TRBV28	TGTGCCAGCAGTTCCGGATCACTAGATCCGGCTCCGTACGAGCAGTACTTC	CASSSGSLDPAPYEQYF
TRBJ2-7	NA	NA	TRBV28	TGTGCCAGCCGGCCCCCGAGGGCTACAGGGTCCTACGAGCAGTACTTC	CASRPPRATGSYEQYF
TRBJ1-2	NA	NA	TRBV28	TGTGCCAGCAATCAAAGGACAGTTACTAACTATGGCTACACCTTC	CASNQRTVTNYGYTF
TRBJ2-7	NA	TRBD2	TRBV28	TGTGCCAGCAGACAAAGCGGGGGGACCTACGAGCAGTACTTC	CASRQSGGTYEQYF
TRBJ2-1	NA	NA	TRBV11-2	TGTGCCAGCAGCTTAGGGGGCCGGAGCTCCTACAATGAGCAGTTCTTC	CASSLGGRSSYNEQFF
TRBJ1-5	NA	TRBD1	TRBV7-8	TGTGCCAGCAGCTTAGTTGGGGACAGTAGCAATCAGCCCCAGCATTTT	CASSLVGDSSNQPQHF
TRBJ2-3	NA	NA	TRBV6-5	TGTGCCAGCCATCCGGGTGGAGGCGCAGATACGCAGTATTTT	CASHPGGGADTQYF
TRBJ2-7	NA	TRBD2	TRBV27	TGTGCCAGCAGTCAGACTAGCGGGAGGGTCGAGCAGTACTTC	CASSQTSGRVEQYF
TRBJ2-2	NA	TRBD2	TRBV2	TGTGCCAGCCGACTAGCGGTGAACACCGGGGAGCTGTTTTTT	CASRLAVNTGELFF
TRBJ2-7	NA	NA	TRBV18	TGTGCCAGCTCACCACAGGAGGGGTCCTACGAGCAGTACTTC	CASSPQEGSYEQYF
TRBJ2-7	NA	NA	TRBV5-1	TGCGCCAGCAGCTTGGACAGAACGGTATACGAGCAGTACTTC	CASSLDRTVYEQYF